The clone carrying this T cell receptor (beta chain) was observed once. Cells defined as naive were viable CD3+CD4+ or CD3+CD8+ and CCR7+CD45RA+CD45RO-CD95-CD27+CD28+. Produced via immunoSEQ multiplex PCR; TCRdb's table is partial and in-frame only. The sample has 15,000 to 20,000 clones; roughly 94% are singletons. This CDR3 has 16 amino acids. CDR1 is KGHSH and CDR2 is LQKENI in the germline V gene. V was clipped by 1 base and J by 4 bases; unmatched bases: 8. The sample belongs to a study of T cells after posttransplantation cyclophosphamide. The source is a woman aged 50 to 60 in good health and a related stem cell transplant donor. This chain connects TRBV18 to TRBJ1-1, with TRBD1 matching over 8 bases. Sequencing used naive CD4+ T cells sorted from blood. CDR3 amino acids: CASSPRTGHGSTEAFF. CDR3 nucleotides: TGTGCCAGCTCACCACGGACAGGGCACGGAAGCACTGAAGCTTTCTTT.